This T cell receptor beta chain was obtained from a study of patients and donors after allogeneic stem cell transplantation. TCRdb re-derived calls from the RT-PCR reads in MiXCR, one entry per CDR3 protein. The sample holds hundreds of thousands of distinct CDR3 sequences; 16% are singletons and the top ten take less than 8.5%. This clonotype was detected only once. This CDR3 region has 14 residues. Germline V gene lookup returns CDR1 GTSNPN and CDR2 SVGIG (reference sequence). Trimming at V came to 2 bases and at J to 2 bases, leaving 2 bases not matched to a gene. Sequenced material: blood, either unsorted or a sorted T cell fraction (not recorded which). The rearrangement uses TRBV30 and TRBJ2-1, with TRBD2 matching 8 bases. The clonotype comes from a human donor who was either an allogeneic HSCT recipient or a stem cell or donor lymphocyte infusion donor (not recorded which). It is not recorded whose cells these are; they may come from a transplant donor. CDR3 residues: CAWSNSGAYNEQFF. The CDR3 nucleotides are TGTGCCTGGAGTAATAGCGGGGCCTACAATGAGCAGTTCTTC.